This TCR beta chain was identified in a study of T cell repertoires in cytomegalovirus infection. Study information: It was recently identified HLA-C-restricted and well-studied HLA-B-restricted CMV epitopes that the study used. From public TCR beta signatures came an indication of both CMV infection and matching HLA type.

TCRdb re-called the reads with MiXCR, one entry per CDR3 protein. Of 450,000 to 650,000 distinct CDR3 sequences listed, under 45% were seen once; the top ten hold about 46%. Study results and caveats: Across the ex vivo response, the dominant clonotypes were HLA-C-restricted CMV-specific TCR beta clonotypes. There were carriers of CMV plus the relevant HLA, and cumulative public TCR beta family frequency identified them.

This clonotype has only a few counts. No antigen is known for it. The CDR3 contains 17 residues. V dropped 6 bases and J dropped 6; count of bases not matched to a gene: 9. Germline V gene sequence: CDR1 KGHDR, CDR2 SFDVKD. This clonotype originated in a human donor in good health (CMV status not recorded). Some clones in this sample may be carry-over from other donors' samples. The chain is built from TRBV24-1 and TRBJ2-2; TRBD2 matches at 13 bases. The source was cultured PBMCs, collected from culture after CMV antigen stimulation. CDR3 loop: CATSPRPGLAGPGELFF. As DNA, the CDR3 is TGTGCCACCAGTCCCCGGCCGGGACTAGCGGGACCCGGGGAGCTGTTTTTT.